The rows below give T cell receptor beta chains drawn from one sample of a study of lymphopenia after photon versus proton radiotherapy. The assay was immunoSEQ multiplex PCR, and TCRdb's table has in-frame clones only and misses some. Among 35,000 to 40,000 clones listed, approximately 81% were seen once. The starting material was peripheral blood, obtained from a patient treated with photon-based radiotherapy. The receptors were gathered from a man aged 50-59 years with gastric cancer. Both conserved end residues are part of each CDR3. D genes are given only for firm matches. A clone size is listed for some rows: how often the clone was seen (once, few, many), or a class if it is expanded.

TRBV27	.	TRBJ2-7	TRBD2	CASSLTRGLAGSYEQYF	TGTGCCAGCAGTTTAACCCGGGGACTAGCGGGAAGCTACGAGCAGTACTTC
TRBV19	once	TRBJ2-7	TRBD1	CASRPGTGLYEQYF	TGTGCCAGTAGACCCGGGACAGGGTTGTACGAGCAGTACTTC
TRBV9	.	TRBJ2-7	.	CASSVSSDSYEQYF	TGTGCCAGCAGCGTATCCAGCGACTCCTACGAGCAGTACTTC
TRBV9	.	TRBJ2-1	.	CASSVLAGYEQFF	TGTGCCAGCAGCGTACTGGCGGGATATGAGCAGTTCTTC
TRBV5-4	.	TRBJ2-1	.	CASSLDLSSYNEQFF	TGTGCCAGCAGCTTGGACTTGAGCTCCTACAATGAGCAGTTCTTC
TRBV4-1	.	TRBJ1-5	TRBD1	CASSQAVTGTESNQPQHF	TGCGCCAGCAGCCAAGCCGTAACAGGGACAGAAAGCAATCAGCCCCAGCATTTT
TRBV6-5	once	TRBJ2-7	TRBD2	CASSTGGLAGYEQYF	TGTGCCAGCAGTACTGGGGGACTAGCGGGTTACGAGCAGTACTTC
TRBV6-1	.	TRBJ1-1	.	CANLDIRGYTEAFF	TGTGCCAACCTGGATATAAGAGGGTACACTGAAGCTTTCTTT
TRBV6-1	.	TRBJ2-7	.	CASSEIGGGEQYF	TGTGCCAGCAGTGAGATAGGCGGTGGCGAGCAGTACTTC
TRBV28	.	TRBJ2-7	.	CASSLFYRFYEQYF	TGTGCCAGCAGTTTATTCTACAGGTTCTACGAGCAGTACTTC
TRBV5-1	.	TRBJ2-4	TRBD1	CASSPLPGQGDIQYF	TGCGCCAGCAGCCCCCTCCCGGGACAGGGTGACATTCAGTACTTC
TRBV28	.	TRBJ2-1	TRBD1	CASKKGGASYNEQFF	TGTGCCAGCAAGAAAGGGGGCGCGTCCTACAATGAGCAGTTCTTC
TRBV7-2	.	TRBJ1-5	.	CASSFGPVRDQPQHF	TGTGCCAGCAGCTTCGGACCAGTGAGGGATCAGCCCCAGCATTTT
TRBV28	.	TRBJ2-3	TRBD2	CASSYPASGATDTQYF	TGTGCCAGCAGCTACCCAGCTAGCGGAGCCACAGATACGCAGTATTTT
TRBV28	.	TRBJ1-5	.	CASSLGDYSNQPQHF	TGTGCCAGCAGTTTGGGAGACTATAGCAATCAGCCCCAGCATTTT
TRBV30	.	TRBJ2-7	.	CAWSVLGGAYEQYF	TGTGCCTGGAGTGTACTCGGGGGAGCCTACGAGCAGTACTTC
TRBV13	.	TRBJ2-3	.	CASSLVRGLSTDTQYF	TGTGCCAGCAGCTTAGTGAGGGGCTTGAGCACAGATACGCAGTATTTT
TRBV20-1	.	TRBJ2-1	.	CSAYTNDEQFF	TGCAGTGCGTACACTAACGATGAGCAGTTCTTC
TRBV6-6	.	TRBJ2-1	.	CASSNIKKVNEQFF	TGTGCCAGCAGTAATATTAAGAAGGTCAATGAGCAGTTCTTC
TRBV6-1	.	TRBJ1-1	.	CASSELGLRDRNTEAFF	TGTGCCAGCAGTGAATTGGGCCTCAGGGATAGAAACACTGAAGCTTTCTTT
TRBV5-6	few	TRBJ2-1	.	CASSMTGANLYNEQFF	TGTGCCAGCAGTATGACAGGAGCTAATCTCTACAATGAGCAGTTCTTC
TRBV5-4	.	TRBJ2-1	TRBD1	CASSFPDRDNEQFF	TGTGCCAGCAGCTTCCCCGACAGGGACAATGAGCAGTTCTTC
TRBV28	.	TRBJ1-1	TRBD1	CASNPRGEGAETEAFF	TGTGCCAGCAACCCCCGGGGAGAGGGGGCAGAAACTGAAGCTTTCTTT
TRBV6-1	.	TRBJ2-5	.	CASSGGRSEETQYF	TGTGCCAGCAGTGGAGGACGTTCGGAAGAGACCCAGTACTTC
TRBV30	.	TRBJ2-1	TRBD2	CAWSSLQAGGQNEQFF	TGTGCCTGGAGTTCCCTCCAAGCGGGAGGGCAGAATGAGCAGTTCTTC
TRBV29-1	.	TRBJ2-7	.	CSVDGVQGGYEQYF	TGCAGCGTTGACGGAGTTCAGGGAGGATACGAGCAGTACTTC
TRBV4-2	.	TRBJ2-1	TRBD2	CASSRIAGDRNEQFF	TGTGCCAGCAGCCGCATAGCGGGAGATAGGAATGAGCAGTTCTTC
TRBV6-5	.	TRBJ1-2	.	CASKLRGRGAYDYTF	TGTGCCAGCAAACTAAGAGGGAGGGGGGCTTATGACTACACCTTC
TRBV6-5	.	TRBJ1-4	.	CASRKGYGYEKLFF	TGTGCCAGCAGGAAGGGGTATGGGTATGAAAAACTGTTTTTT
TRBV5-6	.	TRBJ1-1	.	CASSPRRNTEAFF	TGTGCCAGCAGCCCCCGGAGGAACACTGAAGCTTTCTTT
TRBV27	.	TRBJ2-1	.	CASSTKSSYNEQFF	TGTGCCAGCAGTACTAAGAGCTCCTACAATGAGCAGTTCTTC
TRBV4-2	.	TRBJ2-3	TRBD2	CASSQGTSGYSTDTQYF	TGTGCCAGCAGCCAGGGGACTAGCGGCTATAGCACAGATACGCAGTATTTT
TRBV27	.	TRBJ2-7	.	CASSFNSAYEQYF	TGTGCCAGCAGTTTTAATAGCGCCTACGAGCAGTACTTC
TRBV15	.	TRBJ2-5	.	CATSRGAGSFETQYF	TGTGCCACCAGCAGGGGCGCTGGGTCGTTCGAGACCCAGTACTTC
TRBV30	.	TRBJ2-3	.	CAWSALGDTQYF	TGTGCCTGGAGTGCCCTCGGGGATACGCAGTATTTT
TRBV6-1	.	TRBJ1-2	TRBD1	CASSEAARDRDGYTF	TGTGCCAGCAGTGAAGCGGCCCGGGACAGGGATGGCTACACCTTC
TRBV27	.	TRBJ2-7	TRBD1	CASSLIGQGPYEQYF	TGTGCCAGCAGTTTAATAGGACAGGGACCCTACGAGCAGTACTTC
TRBV2	few	TRBJ2-1	.	CASSEAGRFNNEQFF	TGTGCCAGCAGTGAAGCGGGCAGGTTTAACAATGAGCAGTTCTTC
TRBV7-6	.	TRBJ2-5	TRBD2	CASSQESSGRYQETQYF	TGTGCCAGCAGCCAGGAGTCTAGCGGGAGATATCAAGAGACCCAGTACTTC
TRBV27	.	TRBJ1-1	TRBD1	CASSPNRGRRTEAFF	TGTGCCAGCAGCCCTAACAGGGGGCGAAGAACTGAAGCTTTCTTT
TRBV5-1	.	TRBJ2-2	.	CASSLRSGLTGELFF	TGCGCCAGCAGCTTAAGGAGCGGTCTCACCGGGGAGCTGTTTTTT
TRBV7-3	once	TRBJ2-1	.	CASSLGPTVDEQFF	TGTGCCAGCAGCTTGGGACCTACGGTGGATGAGCAGTTCTTC
TRBV7-2	.	TRBJ1-1	.	CASSLMGLMNTEAFF	TGTGCCAGCAGCTTAATGGGATTGATGAACACTGAAGCTTTCTTT
TRBV5-6	.	TRBJ2-2	.	CASSLVGRASTGELFF	TGTGCCAGCAGCTTGGTGGGCAGGGCGAGCACCGGGGAGCTGTTTTTT
TRBV5-1	once	TRBJ1-5	.	CASSLDSVGNQPQHF	TGCGCCAGCAGCCTGGACAGTGTGGGTAATCAGCCCCAGCATTTT
TRBV6-4	.	TRBJ1-5	TRBD1	CASSETGTSNQPQHF	TGTGCCAGCAGTGAGACAGGGACTAGCAATCAGCCCCAGCATTTT
TRBV19	.	TRBJ1-5	TRBD1	CASLRTGQGQPQHF	TGTGCCAGTCTCCGGACAGGGCAAGGGCAGCCCCAGCATTTT
TRBV6-4	.	TRBJ2-2	.	CASGTPGSTGELFF	TGTGCCAGCGGAACTCCCGGGAGCACCGGGGAGCTGTTTTTT
TRBV5-1	.	TRBJ2-2	.	CASAGQLNTGELFF	TGCGCCAGCGCGGGACAGCTTAACACCGGGGAGCTGTTTTTT
TRBV6-6	.	TRBJ2-5	.	CASSGEETQYF	TGTGCCAGCAGCGGAGAAGAGACCCAGTACTTC
TRBV18	.	TRBJ1-1	TRBD1	CASSPTGRTEAFF	TGTGCCAGCTCACCGACAGGGCGCACTGAAGCTTTCTTT
TRBV11-2	.	TRBJ2-3	TRBD1	CASSLRLQGGGTDTQYF	TGTGCCAGCAGCTTACGTTTACAGGGGGGAGGCACAGATACGCAGTATTTT
TRBV18	.	TRBJ2-7	.	CASSPPIVGGSYEQYF	TGTGCCAGCTCACCACCGATTGTCGGTGGTTCCTACGAGCAGTACTTC
TRBV5-1	.	TRBJ2-2	.	CASSLFSRGLTGELFF	TGCGCCAGCAGCTTGTTTAGCAGGGGTCTCACCGGGGAGCTGTTTTTT
TRBV28	once	TRBJ2-7	TRBD2	CASSSGGARTVNEQYF	TGTGCCAGCAGTAGCGGGGGCGCGAGGACGGTAAACGAGCAGTACTTC
TRBV6-6	.	TRBJ1-2	.	CASSYGQSANYGYTF	TGTGCCAGCAGTTACGGCCAGAGTGCTAACTATGGCTACACCTTC
TRBV15	.	TRBJ1-2	.	CATSRAAENYGYTF	TGTGCCACCAGCAGAGCCGCGGAAAACTATGGCTACACCTTC